Sequencing of this T cell receptor (beta chain) was carried out in a study of breast tumors, draining lymph nodes, adjacent tissues. General study findings and limits: Luminal-like breast cancer showed significantly higher tumor–nontumor repertoire similarity than basal-like. The data were judged consistent with most tumor T cells coming from lymph node and expanding in tumor. The lymph node origin of tumor T cells was framed as consistent with a hypothesis, not demonstrated. Compared with lymph nodes, tumors were less diverse; compared with nontumor tissue, more.

This clonotype is a singleton in its sample. Its specificity is unknown. TCRdb recomputed calls from the multiplex PCR reads with MiXCR, one row per CDR3 protein. The sample carries 150,000 to 200,000 distinct CDR3 sequences, 30% to 35% recorded once. V was clipped by 7 bases and J by 3 bases, with 15 bases between them. This CDR3 has 14 amino acids. CDR1 is ENHRY and CDR2 is SYGVKD in the germline V gene. Breast cancer patients provided tissue from their axillary draining lymph nodes. The sequencing input was axillary lymph node tissue. This receptor was identified in a female donor with breast cancer. Some clones in this sample may be carry-over from other donors' samples. This chain links TRBV10-3 with TRBJ1-2; perhaps TRBD1 as D (5 bases). DNA for the CDR3: TGTGCCATCAACCCCCCTTCGACAGACTATGGCTACACCTTC. The encoded protein is CAINPPSTDYGYTF.